Below are 14 T cell receptor beta chains sequenced from a single sample in a study of T cell responses to AZD1222 COVID-19 vaccine. Sequencing was performed with immunoSEQ multiplex PCR; in TCRdb, only in-frame clones are kept and a portion is missing. The sample holds 110,000 to 150,000 clones, about 90% seen once. This specimen was peripheral blood, taken 28 days after the second AZD1222 dose. The receptors originated from an adult who received the AZD1222 COVID-19 vaccine.

V gene TRBV28 combines with J gene TRBJ2-1, with D tentatively TRBD1 (6 bases). Germline assignment: CDR1 MDHEN and CDR2 SYDVKM. Trimming left V 3 bases short and J 8 bases short, with 8 bases between. CDR3 length: 12 amino acids. The CDR3 region has the DNA TGTGCCAGCAGTTTGTCAGGGGATGAGCAGTTCTTC. Residues: CASSLSGDEQFF.

The rearrangement links TRBV20-1 to TRBJ1-3; no definite D call. Deletions cut 3 bases from V and 4 bases from J, with 10 bases between. The CDR3 extends over 13 amino acids. CDR1 and CDR2 from the germline V gene are DFQATT and SNEGSKA (reference sequence). The CDR3 nucleotides are TGCAGTGCTAGTGCAGCCCTGGGAAACACCATATATTTT. It encodes CSASAALGNTIYF.

The chain employs TRBV30 and TRBJ1-5; D gene uncertain. The CDR3 covers 13 residues. The V and J ends lost 1 base and 3 bases respectively, with 7 bases between them. Germline CDR1 is GTSNPN and CDR2 is SVGIG (reference sequence). CDR3 nucleotides: TGTGCCTGGAGTGAGGTAGACAATCAGCCCCAGCATTTT. Protein: CAWSEVDNQPQHF.

The chain joins TRBV4-3 to TRBJ1-2, with 7 bases that match TRBD1. V gave up 1 base and J gave up 8 bases; unmatched junction bases: 13. This CDR3 has 16 residues. CDR1 and CDR2 from the germline V gene are LGHNA and YSLEER. CDR3 residues: CASSQVSHRGSEGYTF. CDR3 DNA: TGCGCCAGCAGCCAAGTCTCACACAGGGGTTCGGAGGGCTACACCTTC.

The rearrangement joins TRBV30 to TRBJ2-1; 16 bases fit TRBD2. This CDR3 region has 15 residues. Looked up from germline, CDR1 is GTSNPN and CDR2 is SVGIG (reference sequence). Losses at the gene ends were 0 bases for V and 9 bases for J; bases not matched to a gene: 2. The CDR3 loop is CAWSVGTSGRVEQFF. The CDR3 DNA follows: TGTGCCTGGAGTGTAGGGACTAGCGGGAGGGTTGAGCAGTTCTTC.

J is TRBJ1-2 and V is TRBV24-1, with TRBD1 matching over 7 bases. J lost 2 bases, V lost 7 bases, and 6 bases had no gene match. Germline V CDR1 and CDR2: KGHDR, SFDVKD. The CDR3 runs 14 residues. The CDR3 reads CATSDQQGNYGYTF. The CDR3 DNA reads TGTGCCACCAGCGACCAACAGGGGAACTATGGCTACACCTTC.

This chain links TRBV2 with TRBJ2-7, with D possibly being TRBD2 (5 bases). The germline V gene encodes CDR1 SNHLY and CDR2 FYNNEI. V shed 6 bases and J shed 5 bases, with 11 bases lying between them. CDR3 size: 12 residues. This chain's CDR3 is CASSLAKNEQYF. The CDR3 bases are TGTGCCAGCAGCCTAGCTAAGAACGAGCAGTACTTC.

The chain uses TRBV12-3 or TRBV12-4 and TRBJ1-2; D is uncertain. V was clipped by 7 bases and J by 0 bases, with 9 bases between them. This CDR3 comprises 13 residues. In DNA, the CDR3 is TGTGCCAGCACTATAGGTGCTAACTATGGCTACACCTTC. Translating gives CASTIGANYGYTF.

The chain carries TRBV6-5 and TRBJ2-7; possible D gene TRBD2, 5 bases. Germline V gene lookup returns CDR1 MNHEY and CDR2 SVGAGI. The CDR3 is 13 residues long. V lost 2 bases to trimming and J lost 2 bases, with 7 bases between them. The DNA for the CDR3 is TGTGCCAGCAGTTACGCGGGCGCCTACGAGCAGTACTTC. It codes for CASSYAGAYEQYF.

V usage is TRBV30 and J usage is TRBJ2-3; a weak D match, TRBD2 (5 bases). V dropped 5 bases and J dropped 5 bases, with 11 bases sitting between them. Germline V lookup: CDR1 GTSNPN, CDR2 SVGIG (reference sequence). CDR3 length: 12 amino acids. For the CDR3, the DNA is TGTGCCTGGGGCCTCCGGGGAGATACGCAGTATTTT. Translation: CAWGLRGDTQYF.

The chain combines TRBV3-1 (or the pseudogene TRBV3-2) with TRBJ2-3, with 11 bases fitting TRBD2. The CDR3 extends over 17 amino acids. The V segment lost 3 bases and the J segment 1 base; nucleotides outside the gene matches: 6. Germline V gene sequence: CDR1 LGHDT, CDR2 YNNKEL (reference sequence). The CDR3 region has the DNA TGTGCCAGCAGCCACCGAATAGCGGGAGGGGGCACAGATACGCAGTATTTT. Translating gives CASSHRIAGGGTDTQYF.

This clone appeared a single time. V usage is TRBV5-1 and J usage is TRBJ2-1; D ambiguous. CDR1 is SGHRS and CDR2 is YFSETQ in the germline V gene. The CDR3 extends over 15 amino acids. V was shortened by 0 bases and J by 7 bases, with 14 bases between the two germline ends. The CDR3 reads CASSLDAELRNEQFF. The DNA of the CDR3 is TGCGCCAGCAGCTTGGACGCGGAGCTAAGGAATGAGCAGTTCTTC.

This chain uses TRBV10-3 with TRBJ1-2; 8 bases map to TRBD1. The CDR3 is made up of 15 amino acids. Unmatched junction bases numbered 6, after V lost 4 bases and J lost 2 bases. Looked up from germline, CDR1 is ENHRY and CDR2 is SYGVKD. CDR3 coding DNA: TGTGCCATCAGTGGTCCGGGACAGGCGAACTATGGCTACACCTTC. Its translation is CAISGPGQANYGYTF.

The J gene is TRBJ2-1, the V gene TRBV5-6; 10 bases agree with TRBD1. V shed 0 bases and J 6 bases; nucleotides not matched to a gene: 0. CDR1 is SGHDT and CDR2 is YYEEEE in the germline V gene. The CDR3 spans 14 residues. The CDR3 loop is CASSLGQGANEQFF. CDR3 coding DNA: TGTGCCAGCAGCTTGGGACAGGGGGCCAATGAGCAGTTCTTC. The complete variable domain, with remaining parts taken from reference TRBV5-6 and TRBJ2-1, reads DAGVTQSPTHLIKTRGQQVTLRCSPKSGHDTVSWYQQALGQGPQFIFQYYEEEERQRGNFPDRFSGHQFPNYSSELNVNALLLGDSALYLCASSLGQGANEQFFGPGTRLTVL.